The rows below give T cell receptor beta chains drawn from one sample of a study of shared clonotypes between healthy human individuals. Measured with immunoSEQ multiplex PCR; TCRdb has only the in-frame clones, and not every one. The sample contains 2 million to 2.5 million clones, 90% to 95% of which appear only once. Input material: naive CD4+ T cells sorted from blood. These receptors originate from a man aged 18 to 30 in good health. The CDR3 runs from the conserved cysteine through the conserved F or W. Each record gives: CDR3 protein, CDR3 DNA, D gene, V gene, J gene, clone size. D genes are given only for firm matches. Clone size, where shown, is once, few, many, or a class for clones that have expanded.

cdr3_aa: CASSIDSGNTIYF; cdr3_nt: TGCGCCAGCAGCATCGACTCTGGAAACACCATATATTTT; d_call: .; v_call: TRBV5-1; j_call: TRBJ1-3; clone_size: .
cdr3_aa: CASGLGKKTGELNYGYTF; cdr3_nt: TGTGCTAGTGGTTTGGGGAAAAAAACAGGGGAGTTGAACTATGGCTACACCTTC; d_call: TRBD1; v_call: TRBV12-5; j_call: TRBJ1-2; clone_size: .
cdr3_aa: CSATGPYEQYF; cdr3_nt: TGCAGTGCTACCGGCCCCTACGAGCAGTACTTC; d_call: .; v_call: TRBV20-1; j_call: TRBJ2-7; clone_size: .
cdr3_aa: CAISEPAGINTDTQYF; cdr3_nt: TGTGCCATCAGTGAGCCGGCAGGGATTAACACAGATACGCAGTATTTT; d_call: .; v_call: TRBV10-3; j_call: TRBJ2-3; clone_size: .
cdr3_aa: CASSVAGARGRSQETQYF; cdr3_nt: TGTGCCAGCAGCGTAGCTGGGGCCCGTGGCCGATCCCAAGAGACCCAGTACTTC; d_call: .; v_call: TRBV9; j_call: TRBJ2-5; clone_size: .
cdr3_aa: CASRLSGGTYEQYF; cdr3_nt: TGTGCAAGTCGCTTAAGCGGCGGAACCTACGAGCAGTACTTC; d_call: .; v_call: TRBV12-2; j_call: TRBJ2-7; clone_size: .
cdr3_aa: CASSYLGAQPQHF; cdr3_nt: TGTGCCAGCAGTTACTTGGGGGCTCAGCCCCAGCATTTT; d_call: .; v_call: TRBV6-6; j_call: TRBJ1-5; clone_size: once
cdr3_aa: CASSPTSGNTGELFF; cdr3_nt: TGTGCCAGCTCACCGACTAGCGGGAACACCGGGGAGCTGTTTTTT; d_call: TRBD2; v_call: TRBV18; j_call: TRBJ2-2; clone_size: .
cdr3_aa: CAIGRNNQPQHF; cdr3_nt: TGTGCCATTGGACGGAACAATCAGCCCCAGCATTTT; d_call: .; v_call: TRBV30; j_call: TRBJ1-5; clone_size: .
cdr3_aa: CASSNGDTQYF; cdr3_nt: TGTGCCAGCTCAAATGGAGATACGCAGTATTTT; d_call: .; v_call: TRBV18; j_call: TRBJ2-3; clone_size: .
cdr3_aa: CASSRIAGGQGTDTQYF; cdr3_nt: TGTGCCAGCAGCCGTATAGCGGGGGGGCAAGGCACAGATACGCAGTATTTT; d_call: TRBD2; v_call: TRBV11-2; j_call: TRBJ2-3; clone_size: .
cdr3_aa: CATNRDREIYYGYTF; cdr3_nt: TGTGCCACCAACCGGGACAGGGAGATCTACTATGGCTACACCTTC; d_call: TRBD1; v_call: TRBV19; j_call: TRBJ1-2; clone_size: .
cdr3_aa: CASSYDGAGGETQYF; cdr3_nt: TGTGCCAGCAGTTACGATGGGGCGGGCGGAGAGACCCAGTACTTC; d_call: .; v_call: TRBV6-5; j_call: TRBJ2-5; clone_size: .
cdr3_aa: CASRFSTGGELFF; cdr3_nt: TGTGCCAGCAGGTTTTCGACCGGCGGGGAGCTGTTTTTT; d_call: .; v_call: TRBV7-6; j_call: TRBJ2-2; clone_size: .
cdr3_aa: CASSPSGSGTYEQYF; cdr3_nt: TGTGCCAGCAGCCCCAGCGGGAGCGGGACCTACGAGCAGTACTTC; d_call: TRBD2; v_call: TRBV11-3; j_call: TRBJ2-7; clone_size: .
cdr3_aa: CAISESIGGSYEQYF; cdr3_nt: TGTGCCATCAGTGAGTCGATTGGTGGCTCCTACGAGCAGTACTTC; d_call: .; v_call: TRBV10-3; j_call: TRBJ2-7; clone_size: .
cdr3_aa: CASSQSPGDYGYTF; cdr3_nt: TGTGCCAGCAGCCAAAGTCCAGGGGACTATGGCTACACCTTC; d_call: .; v_call: TRBV16; j_call: TRBJ1-2; clone_size: .
cdr3_aa: CASSSGISYNEQFF; cdr3_nt: TGCGCCAGCAGCTCCGGGATCTCCTACAATGAGCAGTTCTTC; d_call: .; v_call: TRBV5-1; j_call: TRBJ2-1; clone_size: .
cdr3_aa: CASSPPNQPQHF; cdr3_nt: TGTGCCAGCAGTCCCCCAAATCAGCCCCAGCATTTT; d_call: .; v_call: TRBV6-6; j_call: TRBJ1-5; clone_size: .
cdr3_aa: CASSAGDREAFF; cdr3_nt: TGCGCCAGCAGTGCAGGGGATAGGGAAGCTTTCTTT; d_call: .; v_call: TRBV10-1; j_call: TRBJ1-1; clone_size: .
cdr3_aa: CASSLGPGARYEQYF; cdr3_nt: TGTGCCAGCAGCTTAGGTCCGGGGGCGCGATACGAGCAGTACTTC; d_call: .; v_call: TRBV7-2; j_call: TRBJ2-7; clone_size: .
cdr3_aa: CASAFGTINSPLHF; cdr3_nt: TGTGCCAGCGCTTTCGGGACTATCAATTCACCCCTCCACTTT; d_call: .; v_call: TRBV27; j_call: TRBJ1-6; clone_size: .
cdr3_aa: CASSLGLADKNTGELFF; cdr3_nt: TGTGCCAGCAGCTTGGGACTAGCGGATAAGAACACCGGGGAGCTGTTTTTT; d_call: TRBD2; v_call: TRBV5-6; j_call: TRBJ2-2; clone_size: .
cdr3_aa: CASSSTTTHEQYF; cdr3_nt: TGTGCCAGCAGTTCGACTACGACCCACGAGCAGTACTTC; d_call: .; v_call: TRBV6-5; j_call: TRBJ2-7; clone_size: .
cdr3_aa: CASSLGANTEAFF; cdr3_nt: TGCGCCAGCAGCCTGGGGGCTAACACTGAAGCTTTCTTT; d_call: .; v_call: TRBV4-1; j_call: TRBJ1-1; clone_size: .
cdr3_aa: CAISDGTSGYNTGELFF; cdr3_nt: TGTGCCATCAGTGATGGGACTAGCGGATATAACACCGGGGAGCTGTTTTTT; d_call: TRBD2; v_call: TRBV10-3; j_call: TRBJ2-2; clone_size: .
cdr3_aa: CASSDRGVSYEQYF; cdr3_nt: TGCGCCAGCAGTGATAGAGGGGTCTCCTACGAGCAGTACTTC; d_call: .; v_call: TRBV10-2; j_call: TRBJ2-7; clone_size: .
cdr3_aa: CASKKGEKLFF; cdr3_nt: TGTGCCAGCAAAAAGGGTGAAAAACTGTTTTTT; d_call: .; v_call: TRBV6-5; j_call: TRBJ1-4; clone_size: .
cdr3_aa: CATRARTGGSGELFF; cdr3_nt: TGCGCCACCCGGGCCCGGACAGGGGGCTCCGGGGAGCTGTTTTTT; d_call: TRBD1; v_call: TRBV5-1; j_call: TRBJ2-2; clone_size: .
cdr3_aa: CASSPQGLDEQYF; cdr3_nt: TGTGCCAGCAGTCCACAGGGATTGGACGAGCAGTACTTC; d_call: .; v_call: TRBV2; j_call: TRBJ2-7; clone_size: .
cdr3_aa: CAWSGSITGELFF; cdr3_nt: TGTGCCTGGAGTGGTTCCATCACCGGGGAGCTGTTTTTT; d_call: .; v_call: TRBV30; j_call: TRBJ2-2; clone_size: .
cdr3_aa: CAWSLGGRGPGNTIYF; cdr3_nt: TGTGCCTGGAGTTTGGGGGGTCGAGGCCCTGGAAACACCATATATTTT; d_call: .; v_call: TRBV30; j_call: TRBJ1-3; clone_size: .
cdr3_aa: CASSPGQWGKSTNEKLFF; cdr3_nt: TGTGCCAGCAGTCCCGGACAGTGGGGCAAATCTACTAATGAAAAACTGTTTTTT; d_call: .; v_call: TRBV28; j_call: TRBJ1-4; clone_size: .
cdr3_aa: CASSRDRGYEQYF; cdr3_nt: TGTGCCAGCAGTCGGGACAGAGGCTACGAGCAGTACTTC; d_call: TRBD1; v_call: TRBV6-5; j_call: TRBJ2-7; clone_size: .
cdr3_aa: CATRRRQDTEAFF; cdr3_nt: TGTGCCACCAGGCGAAGGCAGGACACTGAAGCTTTCTTT; d_call: .; v_call: TRBV10-3; j_call: TRBJ1-1; clone_size: once
cdr3_aa: CASSLAAMGYEQYF; cdr3_nt: TGTGCCAGCTCACTCGCAGCCATGGGCTACGAGCAGTACTTC; d_call: .; v_call: TRBV18; j_call: TRBJ2-7; clone_size: .
cdr3_aa: CASSQVGQATDTQYF; cdr3_nt: TGTGCCAGCAGTCAGGTGGGACAGGCCACAGATACGCAGTATTTT; d_call: TRBD1; v_call: TRBV27; j_call: TRBJ2-3; clone_size: .
cdr3_aa: CAIRARGTDTQYF; cdr3_nt: TGTGCCATCAGGGCCCGGGGCACAGATACGCAGTATTTT; d_call: .; v_call: TRBV10-3; j_call: TRBJ2-3; clone_size: .
cdr3_aa: CASSLEGQGAGEQFF; cdr3_nt: TGCGCCAGCAGCTTGGAGGGACAGGGGGCAGGTGAGCAGTTCTTC; d_call: TRBD1; v_call: TRBV5-1; j_call: TRBJ2-1; clone_size: .
cdr3_aa: CASSETGDQPQHF; cdr3_nt: TGTGCCAGCAGTGAGACAGGGGATCAGCCCCAGCATTTT; d_call: TRBD1; v_call: TRBV2; j_call: TRBJ1-5; clone_size: .
cdr3_aa: CASSLAPQGGQTAFF; cdr3_nt: TGTGCCAGCAGCTTGGCCCCGCAGGGGGGACAAACGGCTTTCTTT; d_call: TRBD1; v_call: TRBV5-6; j_call: TRBJ1-1; clone_size: .
cdr3_aa: CAITRTSGTDTQYF; cdr3_nt: TGTGCCATCACGCGGACTAGCGGCACAGATACGCAGTATTTT; d_call: TRBD2; v_call: TRBV10-3; j_call: TRBJ2-3; clone_size: .
cdr3_aa: CASSVVGKETF; cdr3_nt: TGTGCCAGCAGCGTAGTAGGAAAGGAAACCTTC; d_call: .; v_call: TRBV9; j_call: TRBJ1-2; clone_size: .
cdr3_aa: CASSQGLAGGIGSYNEQFF; cdr3_nt: TGCGCCAGCAGCCAAGGGCTAGCGGGGGGTATAGGGTCCTACAATGAGCAGTTCTTC; d_call: TRBD2; v_call: TRBV4-1; j_call: TRBJ2-1; clone_size: .
cdr3_aa: CAWSAEGLALNEQFF; cdr3_nt: TGTGCCTGGAGTGCTGAGGGACTAGCTTTAAATGAGCAGTTCTTC; d_call: TRBD2; v_call: TRBV30; j_call: TRBJ2-1; clone_size: .
cdr3_aa: CASSSLAFNSGELFF; cdr3_nt: TGTGCCAGCAGTTCCCTCGCCTTCAATTCCGGGGAGCTGTTTTTT; d_call: .; v_call: TRBV6-5; j_call: TRBJ2-2; clone_size: .
cdr3_aa: CASSLSAKNTEAFF; cdr3_nt: TGTGCCAGCAGCTTAAGTGCCAAGAACACTGAAGCTTTCTTT; d_call: .; v_call: TRBV7-8; j_call: TRBJ1-1; clone_size: .
cdr3_aa: CAISESLVTNTEAFF; cdr3_nt: TGTGCCATCAGTGAGTCGCTAGTCACGAACACTGAAGCTTTCTTT; d_call: .; v_call: TRBV10-3; j_call: TRBJ1-1; clone_size: .
cdr3_aa: CASSLVASSYNEQFF; cdr3_nt: TGCGCCAGCAGCTTGGTTGCTAGCTCCTACAATGAGCAGTTCTTC; d_call: .; v_call: TRBV5-1; j_call: TRBJ2-1; clone_size: .
cdr3_aa: CASSDRVLSKNIQYF; cdr3_nt: TGTGCCAGCAGCGACAGGGTCCTGTCCAAAAACATTCAGTACTTC; d_call: TRBD1; v_call: TRBV14; j_call: TRBJ2-4; clone_size: .
cdr3_aa: CASRRWTSGSYEQYF; cdr3_nt: TGCGCCAGCCGAAGATGGACTAGCGGGTCCTACGAGCAGTACTTC; d_call: TRBD2; v_call: TRBV5-1; j_call: TRBJ2-7; clone_size: .
cdr3_aa: CASSLWGKGHGSYEQYF; cdr3_nt: TGTGCCAGCAGTTTATGGGGTAAGGGGCACGGGTCCTACGAGCAGTACTTC; d_call: .; v_call: TRBV28; j_call: TRBJ2-7; clone_size: .
cdr3_aa: CASSGAGEAFF; cdr3_nt: TGTGCCAGCAGTGGCGCTGGTGAAGCTTTCTTT; d_call: .; v_call: TRBV2; j_call: TRBJ1-1; clone_size: .
cdr3_aa: CASSFWGSSNQPQHF; cdr3_nt: TGTGCCAGCAGCTTTTGGGGATCTAGCAATCAGCCCCAGCATTTT; d_call: .; v_call: TRBV5-6; j_call: TRBJ1-5; clone_size: .
cdr3_aa: CASSLGTVGWELFF; cdr3_nt: TGTGCCAGCAGCTTAGGGACAGTTGGGTGGGAGCTGTTTTTT; d_call: .; v_call: TRBV7-2; j_call: TRBJ2-2; clone_size: .
cdr3_aa: CASSLDTLGNYGYTF; cdr3_nt: TGTGCCAGCAGTTTAGACACACTCGGTAACTATGGCTACACCTTC; d_call: .; v_call: TRBV28; j_call: TRBJ1-2; clone_size: .
cdr3_aa: CASSIDRWDTGELFF; cdr3_nt: TGTGCCAGTAGTATCGACAGGTGGGACACCGGGGAGCTGTTTTTT; d_call: .; v_call: TRBV19; j_call: TRBJ2-2; clone_size: .